This T cell receptor beta chain was identified during a study of blood T cell repertoires in COVID-19. Whole-study context: The United States, Italy and Spain supplied acute and convalescent COVID-19 samples. Sources were T cells, B-cell-depleted T cells, or PBMCs; the material itself was cDNA or gDNA.

Per the germline V gene, CDR1 is MGHRA and CDR2 is YSYEKL. The CDR3 has 13 residues. The V and J ends lost 5 bases and 5 bases respectively, with 10 bases between them. Per the study methods: How many nucleated cells were present was estimated from reference gene primer amplification. Libraries were prepared by immunoSEQ multiplex PCR; TCRdb keeps only in-frame clonotypes and omits some of them. The V and J calls and the clone size are those of that table, but D and trimming were determined from the DNA. The sample lists under 150,000 clones, roughly nine tenths seen once, with roughly 3% in the top ten.

The sequenced sample was peripheral blood. The V and J genes are TRBV4-1 and TRBJ2-1; weak D call: TRBD1 (5 bases). This receptor was obtained from a woman aged 60-75 years with active COVID-19. In DNA form, the CDR3 reads TGCGCCAGCAGCGTATTGACAGACAATGAGCAGTTCTTC. Its protein is CASSVLTDNEQFF.